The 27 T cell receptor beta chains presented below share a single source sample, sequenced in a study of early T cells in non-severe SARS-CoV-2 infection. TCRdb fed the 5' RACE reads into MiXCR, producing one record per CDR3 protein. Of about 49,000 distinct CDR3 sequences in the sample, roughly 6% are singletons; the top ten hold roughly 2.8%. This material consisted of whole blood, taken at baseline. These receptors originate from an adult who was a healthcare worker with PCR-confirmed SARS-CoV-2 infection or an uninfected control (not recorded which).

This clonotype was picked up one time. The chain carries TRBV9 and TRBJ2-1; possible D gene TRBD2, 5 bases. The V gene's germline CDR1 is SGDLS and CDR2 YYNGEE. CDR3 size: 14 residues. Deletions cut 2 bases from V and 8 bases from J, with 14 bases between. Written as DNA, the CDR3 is TGTGCCAGCAGCGTCCATGGAGGAGAGGATGAGCAGTTCTTC. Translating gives CASSVHGGEDEQFF. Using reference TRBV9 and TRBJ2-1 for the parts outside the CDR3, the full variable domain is DSGVTQTPKHLITATGQRVTLRCSPRSGDLSVYWYQQSLDQGLQFLIQYYNGEERAKGNILERFSAQQFPDLHSELNLSSLELGDSALYFCASSVHGGEDEQFFGPGTRLTVL.

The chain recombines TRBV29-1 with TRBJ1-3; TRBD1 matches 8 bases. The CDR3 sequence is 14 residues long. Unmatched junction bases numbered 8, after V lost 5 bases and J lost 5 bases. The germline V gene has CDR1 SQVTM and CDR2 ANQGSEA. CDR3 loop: CSVLAQGARNTIYF. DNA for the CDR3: TGCAGCGTTTTAGCGCAGGGGGCAAGAAACACCATATATTTT. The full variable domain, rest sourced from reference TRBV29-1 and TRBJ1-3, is SAVISQKPSRDICQRGTSLTIQCQVDSQVTMMFWYRQQPGQSLTLIATANQGSEATYESGFVIDKFPISRPNLTFSTLTVSNMSPEDSSIYLCSVLAQGARNTIYFGEGSWLTVV.

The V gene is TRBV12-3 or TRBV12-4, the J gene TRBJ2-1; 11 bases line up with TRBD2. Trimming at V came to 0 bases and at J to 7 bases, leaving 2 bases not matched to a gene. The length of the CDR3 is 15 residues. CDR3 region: CASSLASSGGNEQFF. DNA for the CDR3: TGTGCCAGCAGTTTAGCGTCTAGCGGGGGGAATGAGCAGTTCTTC.

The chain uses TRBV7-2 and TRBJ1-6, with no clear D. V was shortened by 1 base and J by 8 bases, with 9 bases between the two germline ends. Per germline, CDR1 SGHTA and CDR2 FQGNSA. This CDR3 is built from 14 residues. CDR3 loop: CASSLGGGYSPLHF. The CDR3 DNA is TGTGCCAGCAGCTTAGGAGGAGGGTATTCACCCCTCCACTTT.

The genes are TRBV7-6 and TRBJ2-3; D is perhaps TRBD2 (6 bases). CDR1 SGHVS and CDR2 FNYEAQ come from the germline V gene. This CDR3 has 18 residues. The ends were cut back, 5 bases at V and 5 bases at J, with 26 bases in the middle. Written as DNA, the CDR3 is TGTGCCAGCAGCCCAACGCGACTAGTGGGAGGTGCGGGAGATACGCAGTATTTT. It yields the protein CASSPTRLVGGAGDTQYF.

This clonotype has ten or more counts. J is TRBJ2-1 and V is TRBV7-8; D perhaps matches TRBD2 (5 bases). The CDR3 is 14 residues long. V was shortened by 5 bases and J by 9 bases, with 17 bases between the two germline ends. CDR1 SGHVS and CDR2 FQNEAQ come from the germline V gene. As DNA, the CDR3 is TGTGCCAGCAGCCAACGCATAGAGGGCGGTGAGCAGTTCTTC. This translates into CASSQRIEGGEQFF.

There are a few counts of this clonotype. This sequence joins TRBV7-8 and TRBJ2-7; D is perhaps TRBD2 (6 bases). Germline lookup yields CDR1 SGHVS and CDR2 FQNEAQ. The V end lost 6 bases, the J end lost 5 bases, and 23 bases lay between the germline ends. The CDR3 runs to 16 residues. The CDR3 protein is CASSPKEGNPLHEQYF. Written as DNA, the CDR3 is TGTGCCAGCAGTCCGAAGGAGGGGAACCCTCTGCACGAGCAGTACTTC.

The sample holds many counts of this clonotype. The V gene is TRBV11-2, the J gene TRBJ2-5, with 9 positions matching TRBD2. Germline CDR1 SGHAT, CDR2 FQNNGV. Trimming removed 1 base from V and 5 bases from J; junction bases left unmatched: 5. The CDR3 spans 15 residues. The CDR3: CASSLGLADRETQYF. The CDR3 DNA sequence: TGTGCCAGCAGCTTAGGACTAGCGGACCGTGAGACCCAGTACTTC.

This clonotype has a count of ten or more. This CDR3 reads CASAWGDQPQHF. CDR3 nucleotides: TGTGCCTCCGCTTGGGGGGATCAGCCCCAGCATTTT. The chain uses TRBV6-1 and TRBJ1-5; D perhaps matches TRBD1 (5 bases). The germline CDR1 and CDR2 sequences are MNHNS and SASEGT. V was pared by 11 bases and J by 5 bases, with 13 bases between. This CDR3 has 12 residues.

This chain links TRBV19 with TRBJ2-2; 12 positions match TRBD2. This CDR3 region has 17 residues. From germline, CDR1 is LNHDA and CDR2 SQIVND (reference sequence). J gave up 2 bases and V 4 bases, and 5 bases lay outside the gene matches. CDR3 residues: CASSTGTSGFNTGELFF. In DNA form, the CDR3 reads TGTGCCAGTAGTACCGGGACTAGCGGGTTTAACACCGGGGAGCTGTTTTTT.

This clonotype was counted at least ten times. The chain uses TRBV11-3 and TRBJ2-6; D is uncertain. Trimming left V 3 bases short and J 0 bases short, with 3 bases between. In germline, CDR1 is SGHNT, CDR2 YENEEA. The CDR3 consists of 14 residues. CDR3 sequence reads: CASSLNSGANVLTF. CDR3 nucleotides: TGTGCCAGCAGCTTGAACTCTGGGGCCAACGTCCTGACTTTC.

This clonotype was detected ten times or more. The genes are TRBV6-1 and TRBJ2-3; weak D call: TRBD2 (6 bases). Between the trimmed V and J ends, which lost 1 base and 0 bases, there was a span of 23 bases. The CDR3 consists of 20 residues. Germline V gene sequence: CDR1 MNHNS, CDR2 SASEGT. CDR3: CASSEDPLAGLGSSTDTQYF. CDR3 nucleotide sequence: TGTGCCAGCAGTGAAGACCCTTTGGCGGGGCTGGGATCTAGCACAGATACGCAGTATTTT.

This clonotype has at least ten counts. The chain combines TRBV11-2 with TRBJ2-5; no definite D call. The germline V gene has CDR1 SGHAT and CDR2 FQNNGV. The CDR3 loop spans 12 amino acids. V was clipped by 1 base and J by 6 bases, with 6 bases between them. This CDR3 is CASSLVGQTQYF. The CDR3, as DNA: TGTGCCAGCAGCTTAGTAGGTCAGACCCAGTACTTC.

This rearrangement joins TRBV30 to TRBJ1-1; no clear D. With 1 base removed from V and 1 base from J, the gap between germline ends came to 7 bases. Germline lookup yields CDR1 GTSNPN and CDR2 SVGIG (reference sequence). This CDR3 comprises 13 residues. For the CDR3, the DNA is TGTGCCTGGAGTGGAGGGTCGAACACTGAAGCTTTCTTT. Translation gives CAWSGGSNTEAFF.

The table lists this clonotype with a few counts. Here the CDR3 DNA reads TGTGCCAGCAGCCCGGACCAACCCACCGGGGAGCTGTTTTTT. It specifies CASSPDQPTGELFF. The V and J genes are TRBV12-3 or TRBV12-4 and TRBJ2-2; no clear D. V was cut by 6 bases and J by 4 bases, with 12 bases left in between. This CDR3 spans 14 amino acids.

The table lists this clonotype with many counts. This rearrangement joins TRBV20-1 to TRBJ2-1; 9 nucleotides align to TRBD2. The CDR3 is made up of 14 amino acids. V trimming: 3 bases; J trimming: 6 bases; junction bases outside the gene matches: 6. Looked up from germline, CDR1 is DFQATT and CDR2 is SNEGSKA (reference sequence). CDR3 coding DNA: TGCAGTGCTAGTGCTAGCGGGGCATTCAATGAGCAGTTCTTC. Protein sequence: CSASASGAFNEQFF.

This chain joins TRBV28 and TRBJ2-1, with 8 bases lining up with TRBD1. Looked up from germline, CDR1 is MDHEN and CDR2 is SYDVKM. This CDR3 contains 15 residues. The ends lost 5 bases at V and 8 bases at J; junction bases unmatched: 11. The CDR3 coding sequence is TGTGCCAGCAGTACCCCGACAGGGGCGCGTGATGAGCAGTTCTTC. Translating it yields CASSTPTGARDEQFF.

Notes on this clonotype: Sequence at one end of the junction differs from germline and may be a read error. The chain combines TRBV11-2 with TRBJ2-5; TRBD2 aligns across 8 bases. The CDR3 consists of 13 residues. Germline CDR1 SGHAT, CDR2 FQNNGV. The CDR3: CASSSPSRGAQDF. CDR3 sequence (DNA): TGTGCCAGCAGCTCGCCCTCGCGGGGGGCCCAAGACTTC.

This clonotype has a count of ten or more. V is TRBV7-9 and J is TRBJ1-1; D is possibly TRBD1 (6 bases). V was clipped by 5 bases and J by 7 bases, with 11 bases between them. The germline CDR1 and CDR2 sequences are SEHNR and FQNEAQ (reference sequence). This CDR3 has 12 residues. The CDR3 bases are TGTGCCAGCAGCCGGACAGACCATGAAGCTTTCTTT. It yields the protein CASSRTDHEAFF.

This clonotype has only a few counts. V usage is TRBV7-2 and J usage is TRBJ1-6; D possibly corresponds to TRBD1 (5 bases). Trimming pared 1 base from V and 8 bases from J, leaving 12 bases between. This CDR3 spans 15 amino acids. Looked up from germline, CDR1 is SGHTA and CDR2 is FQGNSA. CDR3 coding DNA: TGTGCCAGCAGCTTAGGGTCCAGGGTGGATTCACCCCTCCACTTT. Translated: CASSLGSRVDSPLHF.

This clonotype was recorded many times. CDR3 region: CASAPLGATTDTQYF. The CDR3 region has the DNA TGTGCTAGTGCCCCCTTGGGGGCTACCACAGATACGCAGTATTTT. The chain joins TRBV12-5 to TRBJ2-3, with D possibly TRBD1 on 6 matching bases. V was trimmed by 7 bases and J by 2 bases, leaving 16 bases between them. Germline CDR1 LGHNT, CDR2 FRNRAP. There are 15 residues in the CDR3.

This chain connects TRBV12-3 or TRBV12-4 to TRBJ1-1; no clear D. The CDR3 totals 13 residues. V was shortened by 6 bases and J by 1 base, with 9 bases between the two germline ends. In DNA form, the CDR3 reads TGTGCCAGCAGGCGATCGGGGAACACTGAAGCTTTCTTT. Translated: CASRRSGNTEAFF.

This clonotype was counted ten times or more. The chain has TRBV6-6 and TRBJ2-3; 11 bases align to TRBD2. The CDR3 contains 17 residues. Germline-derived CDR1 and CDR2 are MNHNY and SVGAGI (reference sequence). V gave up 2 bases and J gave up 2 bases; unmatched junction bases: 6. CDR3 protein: CASSYRGLAEFTDTQYF. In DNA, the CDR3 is TGTGCCAGCAGTTACAGGGGACTAGCGGAGTTCACAGATACGCAGTATTTT.

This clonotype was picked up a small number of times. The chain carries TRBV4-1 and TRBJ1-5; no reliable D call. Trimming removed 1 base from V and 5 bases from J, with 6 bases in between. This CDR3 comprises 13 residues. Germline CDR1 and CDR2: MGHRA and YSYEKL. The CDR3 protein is CASSQVGDQPQHF. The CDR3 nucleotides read TGCGCCAGCAGCCAAGTTGGGGATCAGCCCCAGCATTTT.

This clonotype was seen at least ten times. CDR3 DNA sequence: TGTGCCAGCTCACCTAGGACAGGGCAGAACACTGAAGCTTTCTTT. This sequence encodes CASSPRTGQNTEAFF. This chain links TRBV18 with TRBJ1-1; 8 bases match TRBD1. CDR1 and CDR2 from the germline V gene are KGHSH and LQKENI. This CDR3 contains 15 residues. V shed 3 bases, J shed 1 base, and the junction held 4 bases outside the gene matches. Combining the CDR3 with reference TRBV18 and TRBJ1-1 gives the whole variable domain NAGVMQNPRHLVRRRGQEARLRCSPMKGHSHVYWYRQLPEEGLKFMVYLQKENIIDESGMPKERFSAEFPKEGPSILRIQQVVRGDSAAYFCASSPRTGQNTEAFFGQGTRLTVV.

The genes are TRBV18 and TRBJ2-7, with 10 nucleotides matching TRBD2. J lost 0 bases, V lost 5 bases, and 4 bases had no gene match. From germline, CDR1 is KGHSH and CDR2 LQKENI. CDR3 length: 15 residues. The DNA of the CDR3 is TGTGCCAGCTCATCCACTAGCGGGGCCTCCTACGAGCAGTACTTC. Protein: CASSSTSGASYEQYF. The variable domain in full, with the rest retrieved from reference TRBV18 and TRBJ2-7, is NAGVMQNPRHLVRRRGQEARLRCSPMKGHSHVYWYRQLPEEGLKFMVYLQKENIIDESGMPKERFSAEFPKEGPSILRIQQVVRGDSAAYFCASSSTSGASYEQYFGPGTRLTVT.

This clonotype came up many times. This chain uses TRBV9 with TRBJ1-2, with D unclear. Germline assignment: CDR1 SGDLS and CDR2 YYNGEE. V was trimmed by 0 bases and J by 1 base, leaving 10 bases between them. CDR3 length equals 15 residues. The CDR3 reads CASSVVPSSNYGYTF. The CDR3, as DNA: TGTGCCAGCAGCGTAGTCCCCAGTAGTAACTATGGCTACACCTTC.